Included here is one T cell receptor (beta chain) sequence, with context. The antigen remains undetermined. TCRdb independently ran MiXCR on the reads; one entry per CDR3 protein. The repertoire holds about 900,000 distinct CDR3 sequences, roughly a third seen once, with 13% in the top ten. The data stem from a study of T cell repertoires in cytomegalovirus infection. Losses at the gene ends were 6 bases for V and 5 bases for J; bases not matched to a gene: 6. The CDR3 consists of 14 residues. Germline CDR1 MNHNY, CDR2 SVGAGI (reference sequence). The TCR comes from a human donor in good health (CMV status not recorded). Some clones in this sample may be carry-over from other donors' samples. The chain recombines TRBV6-6 with TRBJ2-5, with TRBD2 identical over 10 bases. Material: cultured CD8+ T cells from PBMCs, obtained from culture after CMV antigen stimulation. The CDR3 reads CASRERGGYETQYF. CDR3 DNA: TGTGCCAGCAGAGAGCGGGGGGGTTACGAGACCCAGTACTTC.